This T cell receptor beta chain was documented in a study of a mutant IDH1 vaccine in newly diagnosed glioma. About the research overall: Sex among treated patients split about 60% male, roughly 38% female; mean age was roughly 40 years. Most patients had received both radiotherapy and temozolomide, the prior options being radiotherapy, temozolomide, or both.

Clones were read by immunoSEQ multiplex PCR, and TCRdb kept only the in-frame ones, dropping some. The table lists about 36,000 clones, 80% of them singletons. Germline lookup yields CDR1 SNHLY and CDR2 FYNNEI. The CDR3 is 17 amino acids. The J segment lost 5 bases and the V segment lost 7 bases, leaving 20 bases of the junction unmatched. A remark on this clone: No antigen is known for it.

Time point of the sample: week 11, during vaccination. The investigators gave 300 ug of mutant IDH1 20-mer peptide in each vaccine dose, together with topical imiquimod. Donor diagnoses consisted of new WHO grade 3 or 4 IDH1-mutant, ATRX-lost astrocytomas. This clonotype originated in a woman aged 25 to 39 with glioma. Some clones in this sample may be carry-over from other donors' samples. The material was peripheral blood mononuclear cells (PBMCs), obtained from a glioma patient whose treatment included an IDH1 peptide vaccine. The genes are TRBV2 and TRBJ2-7; TRBD2 aligns across 7 bases. The CDR3 region is CASTQIPRSGRRDEQYF. The CDR3 region has the DNA TGTGCCAGCACCCAGATTCCCCGATCCGGGAGGAGGGACGAGCAGTACTTC.